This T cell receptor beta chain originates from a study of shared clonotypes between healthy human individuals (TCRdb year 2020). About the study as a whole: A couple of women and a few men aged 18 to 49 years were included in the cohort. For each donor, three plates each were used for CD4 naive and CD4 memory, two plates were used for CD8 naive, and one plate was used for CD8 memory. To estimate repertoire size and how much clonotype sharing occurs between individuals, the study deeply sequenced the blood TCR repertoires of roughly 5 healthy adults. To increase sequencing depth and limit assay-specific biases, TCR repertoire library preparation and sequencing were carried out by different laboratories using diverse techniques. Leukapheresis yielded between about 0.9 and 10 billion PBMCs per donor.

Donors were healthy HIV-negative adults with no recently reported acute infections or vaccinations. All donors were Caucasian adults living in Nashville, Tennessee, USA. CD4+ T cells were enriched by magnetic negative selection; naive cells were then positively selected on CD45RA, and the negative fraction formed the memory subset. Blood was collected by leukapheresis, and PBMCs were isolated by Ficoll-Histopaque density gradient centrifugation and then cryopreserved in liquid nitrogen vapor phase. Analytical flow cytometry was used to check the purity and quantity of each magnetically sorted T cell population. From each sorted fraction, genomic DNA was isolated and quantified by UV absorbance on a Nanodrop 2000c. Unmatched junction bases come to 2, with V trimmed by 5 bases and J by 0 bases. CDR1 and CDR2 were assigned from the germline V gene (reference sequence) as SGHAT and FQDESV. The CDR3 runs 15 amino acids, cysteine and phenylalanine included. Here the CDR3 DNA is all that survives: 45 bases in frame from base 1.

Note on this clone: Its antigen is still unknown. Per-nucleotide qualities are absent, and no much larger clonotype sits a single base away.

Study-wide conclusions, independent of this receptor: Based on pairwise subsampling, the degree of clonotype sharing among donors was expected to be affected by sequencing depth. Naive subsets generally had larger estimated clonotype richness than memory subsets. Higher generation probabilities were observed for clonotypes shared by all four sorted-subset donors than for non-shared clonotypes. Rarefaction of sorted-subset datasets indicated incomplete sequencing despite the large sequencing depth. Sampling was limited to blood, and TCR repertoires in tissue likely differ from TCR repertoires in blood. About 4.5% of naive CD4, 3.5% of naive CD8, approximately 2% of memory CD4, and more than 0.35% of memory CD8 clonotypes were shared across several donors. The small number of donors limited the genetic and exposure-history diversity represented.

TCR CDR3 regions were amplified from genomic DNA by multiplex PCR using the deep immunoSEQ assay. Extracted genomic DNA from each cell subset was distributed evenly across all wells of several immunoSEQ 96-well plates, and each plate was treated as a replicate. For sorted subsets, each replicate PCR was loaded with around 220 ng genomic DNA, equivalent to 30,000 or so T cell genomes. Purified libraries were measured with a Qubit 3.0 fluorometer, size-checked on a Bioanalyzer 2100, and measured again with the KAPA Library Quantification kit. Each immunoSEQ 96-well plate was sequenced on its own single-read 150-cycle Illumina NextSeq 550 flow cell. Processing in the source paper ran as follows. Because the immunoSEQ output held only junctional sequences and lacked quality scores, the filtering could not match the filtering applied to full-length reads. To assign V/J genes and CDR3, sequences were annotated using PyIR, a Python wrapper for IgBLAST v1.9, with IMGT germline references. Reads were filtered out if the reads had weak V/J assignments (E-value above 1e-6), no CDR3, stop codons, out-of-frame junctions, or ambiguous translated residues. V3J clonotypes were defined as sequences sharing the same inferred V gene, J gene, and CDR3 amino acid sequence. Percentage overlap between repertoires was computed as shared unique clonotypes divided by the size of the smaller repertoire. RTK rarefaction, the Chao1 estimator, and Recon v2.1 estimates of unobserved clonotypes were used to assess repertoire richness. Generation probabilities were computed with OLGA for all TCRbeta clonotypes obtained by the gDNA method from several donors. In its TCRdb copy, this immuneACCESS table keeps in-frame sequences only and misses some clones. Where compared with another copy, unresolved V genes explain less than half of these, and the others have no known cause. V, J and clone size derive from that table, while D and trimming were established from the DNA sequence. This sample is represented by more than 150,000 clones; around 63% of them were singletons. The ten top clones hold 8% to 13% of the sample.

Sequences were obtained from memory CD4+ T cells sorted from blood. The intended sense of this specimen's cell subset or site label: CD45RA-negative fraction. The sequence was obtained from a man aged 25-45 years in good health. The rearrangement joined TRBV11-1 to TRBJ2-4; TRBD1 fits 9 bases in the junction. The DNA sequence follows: TGTGCCAGCAGCCGGACAGGGGAAGCCAAAAACATTCAGTACTTC. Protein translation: CASSRTGEAKNIQYF.